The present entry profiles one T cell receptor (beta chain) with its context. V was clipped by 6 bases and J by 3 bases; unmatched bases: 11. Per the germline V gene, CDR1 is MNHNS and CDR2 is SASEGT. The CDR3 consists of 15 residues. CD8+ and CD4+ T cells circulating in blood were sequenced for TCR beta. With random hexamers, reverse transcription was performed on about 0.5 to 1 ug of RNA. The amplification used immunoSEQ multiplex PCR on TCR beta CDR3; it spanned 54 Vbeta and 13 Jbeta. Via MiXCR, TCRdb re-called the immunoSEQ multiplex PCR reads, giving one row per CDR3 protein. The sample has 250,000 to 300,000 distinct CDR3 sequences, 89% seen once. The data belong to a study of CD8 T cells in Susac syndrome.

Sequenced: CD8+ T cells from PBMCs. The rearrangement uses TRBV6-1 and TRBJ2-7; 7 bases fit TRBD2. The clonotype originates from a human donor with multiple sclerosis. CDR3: CASSQTGEGHYEQYF. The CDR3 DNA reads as TGTGCCAGCAGCCAAACGGGGGAGGGCCACTACGAGCAGTACTTC.